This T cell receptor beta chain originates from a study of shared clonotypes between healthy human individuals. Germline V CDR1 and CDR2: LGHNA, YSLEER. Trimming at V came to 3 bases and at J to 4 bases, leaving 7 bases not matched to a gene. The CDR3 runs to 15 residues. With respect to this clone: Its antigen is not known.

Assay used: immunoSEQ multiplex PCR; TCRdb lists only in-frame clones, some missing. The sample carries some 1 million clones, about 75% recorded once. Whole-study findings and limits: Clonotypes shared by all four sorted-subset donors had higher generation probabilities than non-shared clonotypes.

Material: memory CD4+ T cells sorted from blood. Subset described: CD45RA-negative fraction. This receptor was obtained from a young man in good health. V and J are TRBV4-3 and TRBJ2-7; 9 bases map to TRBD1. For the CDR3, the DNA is TGCGCCAGCAGCCATCGCGACAGGGGGAATTACGAGCAGTACTTC. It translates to CASSHRDRGNYEQYF.